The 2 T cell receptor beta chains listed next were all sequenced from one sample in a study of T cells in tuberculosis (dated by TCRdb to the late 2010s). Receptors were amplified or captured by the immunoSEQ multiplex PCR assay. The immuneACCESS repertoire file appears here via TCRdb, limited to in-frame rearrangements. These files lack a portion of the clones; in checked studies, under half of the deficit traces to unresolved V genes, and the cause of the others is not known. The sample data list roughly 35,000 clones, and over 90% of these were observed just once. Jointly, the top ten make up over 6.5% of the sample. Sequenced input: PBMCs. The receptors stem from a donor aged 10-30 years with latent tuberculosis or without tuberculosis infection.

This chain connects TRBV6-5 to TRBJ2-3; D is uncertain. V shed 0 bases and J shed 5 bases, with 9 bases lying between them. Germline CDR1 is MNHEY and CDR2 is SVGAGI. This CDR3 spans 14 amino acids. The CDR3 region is CASSYSAVRDTQYF. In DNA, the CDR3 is TGTGCCAGCAGTTACTCCGCAGTCCGAGATACGCAGTATTTT.

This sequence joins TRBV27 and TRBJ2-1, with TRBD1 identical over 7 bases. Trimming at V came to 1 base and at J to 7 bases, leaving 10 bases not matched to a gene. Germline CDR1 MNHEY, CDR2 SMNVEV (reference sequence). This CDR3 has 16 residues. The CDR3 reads CASSLFHSTGLNEQFF. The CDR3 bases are TGTGCCAGCAGTTTATTCCATTCGACAGGGCTGAATGAGCAGTTCTTC.